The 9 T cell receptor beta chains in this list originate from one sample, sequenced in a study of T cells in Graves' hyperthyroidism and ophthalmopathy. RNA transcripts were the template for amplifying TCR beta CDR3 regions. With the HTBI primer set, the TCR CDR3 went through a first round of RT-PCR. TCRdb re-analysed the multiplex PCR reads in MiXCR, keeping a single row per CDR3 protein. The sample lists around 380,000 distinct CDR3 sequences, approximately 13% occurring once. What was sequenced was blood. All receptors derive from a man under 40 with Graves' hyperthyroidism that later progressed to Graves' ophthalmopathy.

The CDR3 loop is CAISELTGTNTGELFF. In DNA form, the CDR3 reads TGTGCCATCAGTGAGCTGACAGGGACGAACACCGGGGAGCTGTTTTTT. The rearrangement uses TRBV10-3 and TRBJ2-2, with 7 bases that match TRBD1. V was clipped by 2 bases and J by 0 bases; unmatched bases: 3. The CDR3 is 16 amino acids. Germline CDR1 ENHRY, CDR2 SYGVKD.

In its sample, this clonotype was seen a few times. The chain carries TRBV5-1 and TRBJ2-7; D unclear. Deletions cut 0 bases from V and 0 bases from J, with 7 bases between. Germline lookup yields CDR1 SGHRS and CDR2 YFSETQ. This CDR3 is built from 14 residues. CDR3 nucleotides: TGCGCCAGCAGCTTGGGACCGGCCTCCTACGAGCAGTACTTC. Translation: CASSLGPASYEQYF.

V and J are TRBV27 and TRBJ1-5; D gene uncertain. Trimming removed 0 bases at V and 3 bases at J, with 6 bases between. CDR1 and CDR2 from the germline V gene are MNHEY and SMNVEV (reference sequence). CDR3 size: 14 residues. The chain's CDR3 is CASSLSTVNQPQHF. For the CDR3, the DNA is TGTGCCAGCAGTTTATCGACCGTCAATCAGCCCCAGCATTTT.

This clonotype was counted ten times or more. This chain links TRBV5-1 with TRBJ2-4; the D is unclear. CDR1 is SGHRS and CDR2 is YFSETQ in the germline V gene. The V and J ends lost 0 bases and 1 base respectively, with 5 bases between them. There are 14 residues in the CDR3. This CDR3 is CASSLAPAKNIQYF. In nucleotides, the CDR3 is TGCGCCAGCAGCTTGGCCCCCGCCAAAAACATTCAGTACTTC.

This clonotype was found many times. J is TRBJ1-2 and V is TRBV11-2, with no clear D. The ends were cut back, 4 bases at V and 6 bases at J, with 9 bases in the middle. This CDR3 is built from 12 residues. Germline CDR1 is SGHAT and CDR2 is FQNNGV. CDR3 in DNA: TGTGCCAGCAGCTCCGAAGGAGATGGCTACACCTTC. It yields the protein CASSSEGDGYTF. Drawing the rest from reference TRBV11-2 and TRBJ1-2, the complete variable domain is EAGVAQSPRYKIIEKRQSVAFWCNPISGHATLYWYQQILGQGPKLLIQFQNNGVVDDSQLPKDRFSAERLKGVDSTLKIQPAKLEDSAVYLCASSSEGDGYTFGSGTRLTVV.

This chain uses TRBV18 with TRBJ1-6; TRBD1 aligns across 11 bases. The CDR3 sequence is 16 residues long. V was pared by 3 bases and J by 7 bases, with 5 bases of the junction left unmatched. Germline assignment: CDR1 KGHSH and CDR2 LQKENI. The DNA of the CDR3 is TGTGCCAGCTCACCGCCCGGGACAGGGGGAAATTCACCCCTCCACTTT. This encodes CASSPPGTGGNSPLHF.

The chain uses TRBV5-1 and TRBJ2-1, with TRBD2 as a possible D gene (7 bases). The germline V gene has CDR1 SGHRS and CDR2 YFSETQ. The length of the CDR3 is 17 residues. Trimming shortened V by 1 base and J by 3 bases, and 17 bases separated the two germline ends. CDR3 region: CASSLYSAGARYNEQFF. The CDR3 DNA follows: TGCGCCAGCAGCTTGTATTCTGCGGGGGCACGCTACAATGAGCAGTTCTTC.

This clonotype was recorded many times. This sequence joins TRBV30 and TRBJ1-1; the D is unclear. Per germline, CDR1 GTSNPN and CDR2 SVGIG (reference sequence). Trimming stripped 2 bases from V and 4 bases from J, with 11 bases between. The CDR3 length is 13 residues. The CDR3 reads CAWSTGASTEAFF. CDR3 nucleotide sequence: TGTGCCTGGAGTACCGGCGCGAGCACTGAAGCTTTCTTT.

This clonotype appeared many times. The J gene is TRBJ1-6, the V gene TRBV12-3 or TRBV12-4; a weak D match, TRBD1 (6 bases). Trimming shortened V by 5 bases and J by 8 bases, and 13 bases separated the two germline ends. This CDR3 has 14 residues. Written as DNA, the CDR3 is TGTGCCAGCAGTGCAACAGGGATGGATTCACCCCTCCACTTT. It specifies CASSATGMDSPLHF.